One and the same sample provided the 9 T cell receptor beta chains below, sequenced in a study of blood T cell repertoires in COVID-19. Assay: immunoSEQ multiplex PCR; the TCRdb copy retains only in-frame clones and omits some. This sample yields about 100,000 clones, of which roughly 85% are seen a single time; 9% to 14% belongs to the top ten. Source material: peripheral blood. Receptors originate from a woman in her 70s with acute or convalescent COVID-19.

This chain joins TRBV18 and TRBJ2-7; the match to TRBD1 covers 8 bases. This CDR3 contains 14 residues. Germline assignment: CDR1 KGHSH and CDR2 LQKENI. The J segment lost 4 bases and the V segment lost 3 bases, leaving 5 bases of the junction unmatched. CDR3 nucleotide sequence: TGTGCCAGCTCACCGGGGACAGGTTCGTACGAGCAGTACGTC. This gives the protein CASSPGTGSYEQYV.

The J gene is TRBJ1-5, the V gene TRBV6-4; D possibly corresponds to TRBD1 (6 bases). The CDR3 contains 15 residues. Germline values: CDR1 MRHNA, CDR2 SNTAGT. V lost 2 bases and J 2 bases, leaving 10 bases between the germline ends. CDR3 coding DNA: TGTGCCAGCAGTGACGAAGCAGGGGGCAATCAGCCCCAGCATTTT. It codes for CASSDEAGGNQPQHF.

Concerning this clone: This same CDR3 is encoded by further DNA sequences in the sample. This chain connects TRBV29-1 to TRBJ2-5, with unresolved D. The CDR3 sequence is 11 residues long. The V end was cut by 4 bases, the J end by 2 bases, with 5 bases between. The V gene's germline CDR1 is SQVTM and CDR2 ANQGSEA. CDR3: CSVARQETQYF. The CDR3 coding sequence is TGCAGCGTTGCTAGACAAGAGACCCAGTACTTC.

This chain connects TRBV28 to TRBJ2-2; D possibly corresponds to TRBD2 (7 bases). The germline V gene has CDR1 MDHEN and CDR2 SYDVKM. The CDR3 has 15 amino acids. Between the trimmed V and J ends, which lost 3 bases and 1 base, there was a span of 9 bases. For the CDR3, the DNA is TGTGCCAGCAGTTTGGGGGGGCTGAACACCGGGGAGCTGTTTTTT. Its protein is CASSLGGLNTGELFF.

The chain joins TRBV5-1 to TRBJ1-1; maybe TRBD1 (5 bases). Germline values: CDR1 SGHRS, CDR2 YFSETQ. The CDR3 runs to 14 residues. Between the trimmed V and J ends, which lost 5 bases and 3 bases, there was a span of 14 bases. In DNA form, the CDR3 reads TGCGCCAGCAGTTCGACCGACAGTTACACTGAAGCTTTCTTT. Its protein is CASSSTDSYTEAFF.

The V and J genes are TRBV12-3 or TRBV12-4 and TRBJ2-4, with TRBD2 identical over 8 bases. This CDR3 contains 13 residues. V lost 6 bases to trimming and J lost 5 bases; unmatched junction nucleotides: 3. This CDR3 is CASRTGRENIQYF. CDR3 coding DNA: TGTGCCAGCAGAACCGGGAGGGAAAACATTCAGTACTTC.

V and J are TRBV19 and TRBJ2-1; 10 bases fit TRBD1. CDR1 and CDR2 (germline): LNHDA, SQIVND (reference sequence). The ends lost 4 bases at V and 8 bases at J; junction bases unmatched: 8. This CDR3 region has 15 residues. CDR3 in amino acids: CASSKRQGARDEQFF. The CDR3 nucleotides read TGTGCCAGTAGTAAGAGACAGGGGGCAAGGGATGAGCAGTTCTTC.

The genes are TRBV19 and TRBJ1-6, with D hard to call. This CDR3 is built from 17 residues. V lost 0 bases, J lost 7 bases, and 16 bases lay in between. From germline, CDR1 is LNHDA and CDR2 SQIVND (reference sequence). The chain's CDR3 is CASSIDPQVRGNSPLHF. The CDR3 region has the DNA TGTGCCAGTAGTATAGATCCCCAGGTACGAGGGAATTCACCCCTCCACTTT.

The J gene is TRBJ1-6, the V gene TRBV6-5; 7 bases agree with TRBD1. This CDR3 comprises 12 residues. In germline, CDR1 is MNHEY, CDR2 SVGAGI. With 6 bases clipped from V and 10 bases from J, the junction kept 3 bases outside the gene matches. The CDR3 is CASRQGRSPLHF. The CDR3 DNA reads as TGTGCCAGCAGACAGGGGAGATCACCCCTCCACTTT.